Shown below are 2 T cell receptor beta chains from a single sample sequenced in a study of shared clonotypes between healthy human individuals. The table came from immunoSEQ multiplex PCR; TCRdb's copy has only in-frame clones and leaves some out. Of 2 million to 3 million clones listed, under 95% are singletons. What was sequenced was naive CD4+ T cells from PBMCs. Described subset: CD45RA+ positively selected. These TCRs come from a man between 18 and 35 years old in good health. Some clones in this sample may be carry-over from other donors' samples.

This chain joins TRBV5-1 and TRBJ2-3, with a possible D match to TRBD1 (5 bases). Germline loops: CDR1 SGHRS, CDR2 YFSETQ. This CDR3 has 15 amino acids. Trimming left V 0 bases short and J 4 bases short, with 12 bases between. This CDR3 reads CASSLGLGLADTQYF. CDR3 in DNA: TGCGCCAGCAGCTTGGGGCTGGGGCTGGCAGATACGCAGTATTTT.

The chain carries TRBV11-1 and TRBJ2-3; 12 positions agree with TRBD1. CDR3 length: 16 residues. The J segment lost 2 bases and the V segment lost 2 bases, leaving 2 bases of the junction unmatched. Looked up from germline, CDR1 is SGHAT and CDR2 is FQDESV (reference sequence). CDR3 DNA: TGTGCCAGCAGCTTATTGGGACAGGGGGCCACAGATACGCAGTATTTT. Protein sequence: CASSLLGQGATDTQYF.